This T cell receptor beta chain was found in a study of T cells after yellow fever vaccination. General study findings and limits: A minor fraction of clonotypes spanned both CD4 and CD8 compartments. Most clones from primary vaccination resurfaced after the booster (around 97% CD4, more than 75% CD8). One caveat is that FACS-sorted repertoires could contain abundant clonotypes contaminating from the bulk population.

A 5'RACE template-switching step, the method used to make TCR cDNA, added a universal primer site and UMIs. TCRdb recomputed calls from the 5' RACE reads with MiXCR, one row per CDR3 protein. Here the sample spans 250,000 to 400,000 distinct CDR3 sequences, roughly 4.3% being singletons. Per the germline V gene, CDR1 is SEHNR and CDR2 is FQNEAQ (reference sequence). CDR3 size: 16 residues. V was cut by 4 bases and J by 1 base, with 16 bases left in between. As for this clonotype: The antigen remains unidentified.

This receptor was obtained from a man aged 18 to 35 who received the YFV17D yellow fever vaccine. The genes are TRBV7-9 and TRBJ1-1; D may be TRBD1 (6 bases). The sample here was PBMCs, taken 15 days after the yellow fever booster vaccination. Here the CDR3 DNA reads TGTGCCAGCAGCTCCCGCCGGGACATTTGGAACACTGAAGCTTTCTTT. Encoded protein: CASSSRRDIWNTEAFF.